Included here is one T cell receptor beta chain sequence, with context. Its antigen is unknown. V shed 6 bases and J shed 3 bases, with 12 bases lying between them. The CDR3 runs to 13 residues. This record belongs to a study of blood T cells in healthy people across ages. Next came a second PCR, run for 7 to 11 cycles, which used a sample-barcoded 5' primer along with a J-beta primer mix. One entry per CDR3 protein results from TCRdb running MiXCR on the 5' RACE reads. There are 850,000 to 1,000,000 distinct CDR3 sequences in the sample; roughly 48% occur only once, and roughly 12% lies in the top ten. Whenever a sample was processed, at least 7 million PBMCs were isolated. The study's findings and limits: The study lacked donor CMV status, which possibly confounded expanded clonotype changes. Naive and antigen-experienced cells were not separated, limiting conclusive comparison. Getting older went along with TCR beta diversity per million T cells dropping roughly linearly.

The receptor was derived from a man aged 25 to 40 in good health. J is TRBJ2-7 and V is TRBV12-3 or TRBV12-4, with D unresolved. The sample consisted of blood. The CDR3 bases are TGTGCCAGCAGGGCTGACACTCACTACGAGCAGTACTTC. Its translation is CASRADTHYEQYF.